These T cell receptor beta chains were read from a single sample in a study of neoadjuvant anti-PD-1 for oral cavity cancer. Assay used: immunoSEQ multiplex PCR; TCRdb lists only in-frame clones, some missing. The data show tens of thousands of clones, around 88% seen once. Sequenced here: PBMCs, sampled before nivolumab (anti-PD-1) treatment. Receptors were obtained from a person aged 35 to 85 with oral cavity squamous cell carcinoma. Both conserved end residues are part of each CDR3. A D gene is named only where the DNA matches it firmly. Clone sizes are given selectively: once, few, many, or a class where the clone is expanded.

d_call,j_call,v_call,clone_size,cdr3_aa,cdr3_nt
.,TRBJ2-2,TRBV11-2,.,CASSFRRYTGELFF,TGTGCCAGCAGCTTTCGACGTTACACCGGGGAGCTGTTTTTT
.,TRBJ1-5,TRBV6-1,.,CASGDAEHQPQHF,TGTGCCAGCGGGGACGCGGAACATCAGCCCCAGCATTTT
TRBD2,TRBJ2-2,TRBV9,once,CASSVVSGGSTGELFF,TGTGCCAGCAGCGTAGTGTCGGGCGGGAGCACCGGGGAGCTGTTTTTT
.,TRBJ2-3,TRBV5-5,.,CASSSKVGTDTQYF,TGTGCCAGCAGCTCCAAGGTGGGGACAGATACGCAGTATTTT
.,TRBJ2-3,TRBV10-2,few,CATIHGTAGTDTQYF,TGCGCCACCATTCACGGGACGGCGGGCACAGATACGCAGTATTTT
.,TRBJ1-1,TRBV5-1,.,CASSLLTGQMNTEAFF,TGCGCCAGCAGCTTACTAACAGGACAGATGAACACTGAAGCTTTCTTT
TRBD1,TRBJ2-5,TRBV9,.,CASSVASGQGFQTQYF,TGTGCCAGCAGCGTAGCTTCAGGACAGGGGTTTCAGACCCAGTACTTC
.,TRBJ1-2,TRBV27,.,CARRRSYGYTF,TGTGCCAGGCGACGGAGCTATGGCTACACCTTC
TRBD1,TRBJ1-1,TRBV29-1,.,CSVYRDRNTEAFF,TGCAGCGTTTACCGGGACAGGAACACTGAAGCTTTCTTT
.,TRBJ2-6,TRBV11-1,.,CASSLLLQGSGANVLTF,TGTGCCAGCAGCCTACTTTTGCAGGGCTCTGGGGCCAACGTCCTGACTTTC
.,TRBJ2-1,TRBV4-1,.,CASSQGRAVYNEQFF,TGCGCCAGCAGCCAAGGTCGGGCAGTATACAATGAGCAGTTCTTC
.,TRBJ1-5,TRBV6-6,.,CASKDQGGDNQPQHF,TGTGCCAGCAAAGACCAGGGAGGAGACAATCAGCCCCAGCATTTT
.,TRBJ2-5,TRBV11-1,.,CASSLVEQGGTQYF,TGTGCCAGCAGCTTAGTGGAACAAGGAGGAACCCAGTACTTC
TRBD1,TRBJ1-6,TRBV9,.,CASSSQIQSAGGGSPLHF,TGTGCCAGCAGCTCCCAAATCCAAAGTGCAGGGGGTGGTTCACCCCTCCACTTT
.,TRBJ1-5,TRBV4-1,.,CASSQDGTALNQPQHF,TGCGCCAGCAGCCAAGACGGCACAGCCTTGAATCAGCCCCAGCATTTT
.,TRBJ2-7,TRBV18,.,CASSPGQGGGEQYF,TGTGCCAGCTCGCCCGGACAGGGAGGGGGCGAGCAGTACTTC
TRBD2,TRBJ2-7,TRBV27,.,CASSLSSGSNSYEQYF,TGTGCCAGCAGTCTTTCTAGCGGGAGCAACTCCTACGAGCAGTACTTC
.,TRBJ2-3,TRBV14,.,CASSLVDSPALLTQYF,TGTGCCAGCAGCTTAGTGGACAGTCCAGCCCTACTTACGCAGTATTTT
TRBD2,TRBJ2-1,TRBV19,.,CASSIVASGGEQFF,TGTGCCAGTAGTATAGTAGCTAGCGGGGGGGAGCAGTTCTTC
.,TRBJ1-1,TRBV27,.,CASSKTTDTEAFF,TGTGCCAGCAGTAAGACAACCGACACTGAAGCTTTCTTT
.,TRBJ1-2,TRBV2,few,CASSEEGGYGYTF,TGTGCCAGCAGTGAGGAGGGAGGCTATGGCTACACCTTC
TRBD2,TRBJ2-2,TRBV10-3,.,CAISDPGTRSGELFF,TGTGCCATCAGTGACCCCGGGACTAGGTCCGGGGAGCTGTTTTTT
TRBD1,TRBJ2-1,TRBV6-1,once,CASDRDRGRNEQFF,TGTGCCAGTGACCGGGACAGGGGGCGGAATGAGCAGTTCTTC
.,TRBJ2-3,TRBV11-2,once,CASSRKRDPSTDTQYF,TGTGCCAGCAGCAGAAAGAGGGACCCGAGCACAGATACGCAGTATTTT
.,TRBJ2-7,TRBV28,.,CASSLPERGFLSYEQYF,TGTGCCAGCAGTTTACCAGAGAGGGGGTTCCTGTCCTACGAGCAGTACTTC
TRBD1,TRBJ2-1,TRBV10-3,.,CATGETGGSYNEQFF,TGTGCCACTGGGGAAACAGGGGGCTCCTACAATGAGCAGTTCTTC
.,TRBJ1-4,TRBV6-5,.,CASRKGGEKLFF,TGTGCCAGCAGGAAGGGTGGCGAAAAACTGTTTTTT
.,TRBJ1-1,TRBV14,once,CASSQFSKGEAFF,TGTGCCAGCAGTCAATTTTCGAAGGGTGAAGCTTTCTTT
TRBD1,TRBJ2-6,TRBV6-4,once,CASSDSLRTRWAQDRGRANVLTF,TGTGCCAGCAGTGACTCCCTACGCACGAGATGGGCCCAAGACAGGGGAAGGGCCAACGTCCTGACTTTC
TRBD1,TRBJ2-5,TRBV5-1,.,CASSLWTGSETQYF,TGCGCCAGCAGCCTATGGACAGGCAGCGAGACCCAGTACTTC
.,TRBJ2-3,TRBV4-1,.,CASSQDPAGITDTQYF,TGCGCCAGCAGCCAAGATCCGGCAGGAATCACAGATACGCAGTATTTT
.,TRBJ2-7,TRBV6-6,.,CASRPYSSYEQYF,TGTGCCAGCAGACCATATTCCAGCTACGAGCAGTACTTC
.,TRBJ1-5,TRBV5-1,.,CASSLAGLGSQPQHF,TGCGCCAGCAGCTTGGCCGGCCTGGGGAGTCAGCCCCAGCATTTT
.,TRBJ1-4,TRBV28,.,CASSFPGSLFF,TGTGCCAGCAGTTTCCCCGGGAGTCTGTTTTTT
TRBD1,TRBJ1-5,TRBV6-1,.,CASSVQGAGYQPQHF,TGTGCCAGCAGTGTACAGGGGGCGGGTTATCAGCCCCAGCATTTT
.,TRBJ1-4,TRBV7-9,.,CASSPRGGYHLLNEKLFF,TGTGCCAGCAGCCCCCGGGGGGGCTATCACCTCCTTAATGAAAAACTGTTTTTT
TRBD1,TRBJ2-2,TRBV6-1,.,CASLDRGQAGELFF,TGTGCCAGCCTTGACAGGGGGCAGGCCGGGGAGCTGTTTTTT
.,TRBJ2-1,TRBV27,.,CASSLRTDLMSSIF,TGTGCCAGCAGTTTAAGGACGGATTTAATGTCTTCGATCTTC
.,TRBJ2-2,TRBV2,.,CASSERGPRTGELFF,TGTGCCAGCAGTGAAAGGGGCCCGAGGACCGGGGAGCTGTTTTTT
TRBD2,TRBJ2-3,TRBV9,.,CASSVLGLEISTDTQYF,TGTGCCAGCAGCGTATTAGGACTAGAGATAAGCACAGATACGCAGTATTTT
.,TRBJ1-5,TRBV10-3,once,CAITSALWEPQHF,TGTGCCATCACTAGTGCTCTATGGGAGCCCCAGCATTTT
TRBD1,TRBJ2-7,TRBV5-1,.,CASSVPGQGTVSYEQYF,TGCGCCAGCAGCGTCCCGGGACAGGGGACCGTTTCCTACGAGCAGTACTTC
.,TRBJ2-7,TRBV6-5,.,CATSGRGSLMHEQYF,TGTGCCACCTCCGGGCGAGGGTCCCTTATGCACGAGCAGTACTTC
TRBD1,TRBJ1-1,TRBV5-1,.,CASSFETGTGNTEAFF,TGCGCCAGCAGCTTTGAAACCGGGACAGGGAACACTGAAGCTTTCTTT
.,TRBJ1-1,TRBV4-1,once,CASSQAGGQNTEAFF,TGCGCCAGCAGCCAAGCGGGGGGGCAAAACACTGAAGCTTTCTTT
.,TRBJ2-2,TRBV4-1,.,CASSPPEATKTGELFF,TGCGCCAGCAGCCCCCCCGAGGCAACCAAAACCGGGGAGCTGTTTTTT
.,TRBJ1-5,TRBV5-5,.,CASSLVPASNQPQHF,TGTGCCAGCAGCTTGGTTCCAGCCAGCAATCAGCCCCAGCATTTT
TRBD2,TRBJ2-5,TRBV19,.,CASSKLAGGPETQYF,TGTGCCAGTAGTAAACTAGCGGGAGGGCCGGAGACCCAGTACTTC
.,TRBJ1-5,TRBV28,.,CASSLWWGSGNRNGPQHF,TGTGCCAGCAGTTTATGGTGGGGGAGTGGAAACCGTAATGGGCCCCAGCATTTT
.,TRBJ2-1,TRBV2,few,CASSESDFPYNEQFF,TGTGCCAGCAGTGAAAGTGACTTCCCTTACAATGAGCAGTTCTTC
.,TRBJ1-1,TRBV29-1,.,CSVRGNTEAFF,TGCAGCGTTCGGGGGAACACTGAAGCTTTCTTT
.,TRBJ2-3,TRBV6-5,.,CASSLAMGDTQYF,TGTGCCAGCAGCCTCGCCATGGGAGATACGCAGTATTTT
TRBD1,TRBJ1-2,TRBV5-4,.,CASSRGQGEVYGYTF,TGTGCCAGCAGCAGGGGACAGGGAGAGGTCTATGGCTACACCTTC
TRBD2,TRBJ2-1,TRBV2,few,CASSEALSGRANEQFF,TGTGCCAGCAGTGAAGCGCTTAGCGGGAGGGCCAATGAGCAGTTCTTC
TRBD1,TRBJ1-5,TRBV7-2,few,CASSFTGGPQPQHF,TGTGCCAGCAGTTTTACAGGGGGCCCTCAGCCCCAGCATTTT
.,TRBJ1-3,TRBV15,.,CATSSTGSSGNTIYF,TGTGCCACCAGCAGCACAGGGAGCTCTGGAAACACCATATATTTT
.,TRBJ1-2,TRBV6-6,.,CASSRDQWGYTF,TGTGCCAGCAGCAGGGACCAGTGGGGCTACACCTTC
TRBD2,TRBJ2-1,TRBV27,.,CASKGLAGGNEQFF,TGTGCCAGCAAGGGACTAGCGGGAGGGAATGAGCAGTTCTTC
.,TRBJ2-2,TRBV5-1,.,CASSRDNANTGELFF,TGCGCCAGCAGTAGGGACAACGCGAACACCGGGGAGCTGTTTTTT